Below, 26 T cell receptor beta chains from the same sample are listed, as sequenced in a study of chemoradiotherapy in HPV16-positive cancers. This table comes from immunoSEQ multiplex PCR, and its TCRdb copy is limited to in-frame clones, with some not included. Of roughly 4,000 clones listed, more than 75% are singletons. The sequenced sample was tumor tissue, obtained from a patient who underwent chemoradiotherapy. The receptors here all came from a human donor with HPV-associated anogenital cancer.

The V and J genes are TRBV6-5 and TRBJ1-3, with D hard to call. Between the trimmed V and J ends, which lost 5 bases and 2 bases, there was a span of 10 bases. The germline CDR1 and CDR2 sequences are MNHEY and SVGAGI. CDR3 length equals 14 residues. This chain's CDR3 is CASSAGNPGNTIYF. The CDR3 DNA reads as TGTGCCAGCAGTGCGGGGAATCCTGGAAACACCATATATTTT.

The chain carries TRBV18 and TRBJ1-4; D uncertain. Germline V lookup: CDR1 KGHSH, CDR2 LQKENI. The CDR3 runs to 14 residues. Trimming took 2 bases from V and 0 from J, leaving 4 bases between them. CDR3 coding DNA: TGTGCCAGCTCACCAGGCGCAACTAATGAAAAACTGTTTTTT. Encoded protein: CASSPGATNEKLFF.

The CDR3 DNA sequence: TGTGCCAGCAGCGCGCATGGCGGGAGCATCTACGAGCAGTACTTC. Its translation is CASSAHGGSIYEQYF. This sequence joins TRBV9 and TRBJ2-7, with TRBD2 identical over 7 bases. This CDR3 comprises 15 residues. Per germline, CDR1 SGDLS and CDR2 YYNGEE. With 3 bases clipped from V and 3 bases from J, the junction kept 9 bases outside the gene matches.

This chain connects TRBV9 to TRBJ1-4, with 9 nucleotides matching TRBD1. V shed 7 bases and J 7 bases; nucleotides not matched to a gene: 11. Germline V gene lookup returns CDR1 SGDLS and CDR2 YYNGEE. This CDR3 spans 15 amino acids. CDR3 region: CASSVRGQGGEKLFF. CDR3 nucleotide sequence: TGTGCCAGCTCCGTTAGGGGACAGGGAGGTGAAAAACTGTTTTTT. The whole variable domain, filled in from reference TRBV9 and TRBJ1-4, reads DSGVTQTPKHLITATGQRVTLRCSPRSGDLSVYWYQQSLDQGLQFLIQYYNGEERAKGNILERFSAQQFPDLHSELNLSSLELGDSALYFCASSVRGQGGEKLFFGSGTQLSVL.

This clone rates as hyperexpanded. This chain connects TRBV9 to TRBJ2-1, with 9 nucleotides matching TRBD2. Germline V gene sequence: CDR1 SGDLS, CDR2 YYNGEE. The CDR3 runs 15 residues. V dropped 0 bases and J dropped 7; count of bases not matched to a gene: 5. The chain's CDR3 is CASSVGGSGSNEQFF. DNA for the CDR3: TGTGCCAGCAGCGTAGGGGGTAGCGGGAGTAATGAGCAGTTCTTC.

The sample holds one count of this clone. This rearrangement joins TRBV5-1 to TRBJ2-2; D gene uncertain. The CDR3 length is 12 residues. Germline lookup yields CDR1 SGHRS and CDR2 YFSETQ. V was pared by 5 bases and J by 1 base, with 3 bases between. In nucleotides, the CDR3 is TGCGCCAGCAGTATGAACACCGGGGAGCTGTTTTTT. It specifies CASSMNTGELFF.

CDR3 bases: TGTGCCAGAAGCCCCCCGAGAGGGACGGGTGAAAAACTGTTTTTT. This gives the protein CARSPPRGTGEKLFF. The V call is TRBV5-3, the J call TRBJ1-4, with D perhaps matching TRBD1 (5 bases). TRBV5-3 is an ORF, with its function uncertain. The ends were cut back, 4 bases at V and 7 bases at J, with 17 bases in the middle. This CDR3 comprises 15 residues.

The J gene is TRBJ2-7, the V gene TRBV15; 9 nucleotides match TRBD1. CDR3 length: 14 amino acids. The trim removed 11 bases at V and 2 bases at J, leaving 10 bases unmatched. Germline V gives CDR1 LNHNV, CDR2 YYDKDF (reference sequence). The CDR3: CASARDRATYEQYF. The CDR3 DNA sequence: TGTGCCTCCGCTAGGGACAGGGCTACCTACGAGCAGTACTTC.

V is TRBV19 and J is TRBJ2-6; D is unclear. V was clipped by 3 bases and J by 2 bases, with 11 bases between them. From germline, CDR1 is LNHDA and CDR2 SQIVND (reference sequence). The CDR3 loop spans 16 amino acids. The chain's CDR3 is CASSIVGLTGANVLTF. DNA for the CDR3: TGTGCCAGTAGTATCGTTGGGTTAACTGGGGCCAACGTCCTGACTTTC.

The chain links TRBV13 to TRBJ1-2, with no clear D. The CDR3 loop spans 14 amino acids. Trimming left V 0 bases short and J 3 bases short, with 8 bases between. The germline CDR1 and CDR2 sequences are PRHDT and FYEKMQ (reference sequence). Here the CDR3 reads CASSLGRADYGYTF. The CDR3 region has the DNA TGTGCCAGCAGCTTAGGTAGGGCCGACTATGGCTACACCTTC.

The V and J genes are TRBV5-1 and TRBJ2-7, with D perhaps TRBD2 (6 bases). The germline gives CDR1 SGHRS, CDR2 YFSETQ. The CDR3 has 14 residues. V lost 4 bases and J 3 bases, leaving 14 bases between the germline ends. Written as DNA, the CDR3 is TGCGCCAGCAGCGGAGGGGTGGTCTACTACGAGCAGTACTTC. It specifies CASSGGVVYYEQYF.

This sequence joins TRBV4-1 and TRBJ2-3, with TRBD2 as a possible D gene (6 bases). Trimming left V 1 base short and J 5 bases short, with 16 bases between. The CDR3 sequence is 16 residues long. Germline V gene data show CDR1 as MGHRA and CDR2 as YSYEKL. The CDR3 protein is CASSQVGGKIKDTQYF. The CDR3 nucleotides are TGCGCCAGCAGCCAAGTGGGCGGGAAAATCAAAGATACGCAGTATTTT.

CDR3 in DNA: TGTGCCAGCAGCTTAGGTGGGGGTCTGTTGGAGACCCAGTACTTC. Protein product: CASSLGGGLLETQYF. The gene calls are TRBV7-2 and TRBJ2-5; D possibly matches TRBD1 or TRBD2 (5 bases each). The germline CDR1 and CDR2 sequences are SGHTA and FQGNSA. This CDR3 has 15 residues. V shed 1 base and J shed 5 bases, with 14 bases lying between them.

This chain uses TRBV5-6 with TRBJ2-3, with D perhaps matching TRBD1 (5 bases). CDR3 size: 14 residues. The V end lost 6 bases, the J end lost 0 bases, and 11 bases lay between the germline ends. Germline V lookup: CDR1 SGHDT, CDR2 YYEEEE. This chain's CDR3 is CASIERGSTDTQYF. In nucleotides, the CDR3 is TGTGCCAGCATAGAAAGGGGTAGCACAGATACGCAGTATTTT.

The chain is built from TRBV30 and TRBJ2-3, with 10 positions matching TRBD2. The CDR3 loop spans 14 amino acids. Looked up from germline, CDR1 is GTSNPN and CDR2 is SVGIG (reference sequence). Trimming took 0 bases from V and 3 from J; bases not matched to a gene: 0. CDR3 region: CAWSVAGGTDTQYF. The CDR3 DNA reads TGTGCCTGGAGTGTAGCGGGAGGGACAGATACGCAGTATTTT.

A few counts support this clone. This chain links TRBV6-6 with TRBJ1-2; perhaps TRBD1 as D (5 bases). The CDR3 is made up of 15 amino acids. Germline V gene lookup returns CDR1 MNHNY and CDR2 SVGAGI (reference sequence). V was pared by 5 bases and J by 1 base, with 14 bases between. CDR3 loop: CASSDSTENNYGYTF. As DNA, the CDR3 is TGTGCCAGCAGTGATTCGACAGAGAATAACTATGGCTACACCTTC.

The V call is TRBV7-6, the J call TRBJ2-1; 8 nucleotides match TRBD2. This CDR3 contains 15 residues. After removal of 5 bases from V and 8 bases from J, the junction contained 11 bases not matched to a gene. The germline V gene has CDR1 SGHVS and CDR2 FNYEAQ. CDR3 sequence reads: CASSPGLAPQDEQFF. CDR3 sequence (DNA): TGTGCCAGCAGCCCCGGACTAGCTCCTCAGGATGAGCAGTTCTTC. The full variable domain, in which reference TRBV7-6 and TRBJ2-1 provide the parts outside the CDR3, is GAGVSQSPRYKVTKRGQDVALRCDPISGHVSLYWYRQALGQGPEFLTYFNYEAQQDKSGLPNDRFSAERPEGSISTLTIQRTEQRDSAMYRCASSPGLAPQDEQFFGPGTRLTVL.

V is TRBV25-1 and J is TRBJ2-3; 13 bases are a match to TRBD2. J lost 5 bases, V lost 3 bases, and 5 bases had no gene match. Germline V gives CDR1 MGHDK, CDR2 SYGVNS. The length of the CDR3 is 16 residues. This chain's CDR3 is CASSDRRTSGGDTQYF. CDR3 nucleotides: TGTGCCAGCAGTGACCGAAGGACTAGCGGGGGAGATACGCAGTATTTT.

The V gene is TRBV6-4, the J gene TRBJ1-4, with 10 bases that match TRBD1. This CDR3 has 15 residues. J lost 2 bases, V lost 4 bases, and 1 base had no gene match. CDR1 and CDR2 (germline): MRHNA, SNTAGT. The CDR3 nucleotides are TGTGCCAGCAGTGTGGGACAGGGGACTAATGAAAAACTGTTTTTT. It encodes CASSVGQGTNEKLFF.

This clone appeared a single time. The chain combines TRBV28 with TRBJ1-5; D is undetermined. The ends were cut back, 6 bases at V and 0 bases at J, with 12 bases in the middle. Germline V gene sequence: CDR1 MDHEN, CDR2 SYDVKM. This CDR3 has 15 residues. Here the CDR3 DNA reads TGTGCCAGCAGGAGCGGCGGTTTTAGCAATCAGCCCCAGCATTTT. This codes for CASRSGGFSNQPQHF.

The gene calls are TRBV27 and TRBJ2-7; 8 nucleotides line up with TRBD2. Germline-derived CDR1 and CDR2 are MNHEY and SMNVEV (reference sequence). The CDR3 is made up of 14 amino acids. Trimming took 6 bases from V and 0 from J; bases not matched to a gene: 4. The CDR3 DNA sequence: TGTGCCAGCAGCCTTAGCGGGATCTCCTACGAGCAGTACTTC. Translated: CASSLSGISYEQYF.

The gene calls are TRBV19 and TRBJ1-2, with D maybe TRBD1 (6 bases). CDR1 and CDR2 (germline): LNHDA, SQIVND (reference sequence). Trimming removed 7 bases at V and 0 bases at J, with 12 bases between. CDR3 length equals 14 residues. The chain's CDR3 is CASKNRAANYGYTF. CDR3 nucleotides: TGTGCCAGTAAGAACAGGGCGGCTAACTATGGCTACACCTTC.

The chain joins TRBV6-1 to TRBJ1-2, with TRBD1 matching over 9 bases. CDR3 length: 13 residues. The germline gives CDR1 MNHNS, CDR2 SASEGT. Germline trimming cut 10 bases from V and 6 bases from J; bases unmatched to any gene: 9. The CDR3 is CATALTGGHGYTF. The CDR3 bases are TGTGCCACCGCCCTGACAGGGGGGCATGGCTACACCTTC.

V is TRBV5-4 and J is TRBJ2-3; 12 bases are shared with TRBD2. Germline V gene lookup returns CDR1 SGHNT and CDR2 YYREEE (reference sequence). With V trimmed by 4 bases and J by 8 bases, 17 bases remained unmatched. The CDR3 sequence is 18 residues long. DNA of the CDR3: TGTGCCAGCAGCCTAACTAGCGGGGGGTCCAGTGCCTCTACTACGCAGTATTTT. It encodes CASSLTSGGSSASTTQYF.

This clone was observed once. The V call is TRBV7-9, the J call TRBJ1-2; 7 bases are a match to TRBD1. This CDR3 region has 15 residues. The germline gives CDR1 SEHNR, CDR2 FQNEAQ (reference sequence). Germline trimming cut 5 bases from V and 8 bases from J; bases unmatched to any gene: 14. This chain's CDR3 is CASSPASDRDKGYTF. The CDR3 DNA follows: TGTGCCAGCAGCCCAGCTTCCGACAGGGATAAAGGCTACACCTTC.

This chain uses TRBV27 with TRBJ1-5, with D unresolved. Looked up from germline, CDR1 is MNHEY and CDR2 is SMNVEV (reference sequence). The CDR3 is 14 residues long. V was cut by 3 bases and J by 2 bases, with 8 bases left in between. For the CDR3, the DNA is TGTGCCAGCAGTTTTTTAGGCGGCAATCAGCCCCAGCATTTT. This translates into CASSFLGGNQPQHF.